This is a list of T cell receptor beta chains from one sample in a study of T cell repertoires in cytomegalovirus infection. Their cognate antigens are unknown. TCRdb fed the reads into MiXCR, producing one record per CDR3 protein. The table shows a few hundred thousand distinct CDR3 sequences, with 40% occurring only once. The material was cultured PBMCs, obtained from culture after CMV antigen stimulation. These receptor sequences come from a human donor in good health (CMV status not recorded). Some clones in this sample may be carry-over from other donors' samples. The CDR3 runs from the conserved cysteine through the conserved F or W. Each record gives: D gene, V gene, J gene, clone size, CDR3 DNA, CDR3 protein. D genes are given only for firm matches. Rows may omit the clone size; those that give it use once, few, many or a size class.

>.|TRBV7-9|TRBJ1-4|few
TGTGCCAGCAGCCGAACCTCAGGCGGAGTCGAAAAACTGTTTTTT
CASSRTSGGVEKLFF
>.|TRBV7-2|TRBJ2-7|.
TGTGCCAGCAGCCGCGCGGGGAGCGCCTCCTACGAGCAGTACTTC
CASSRAGSASYEQYF
>.|TRBV6-6|TRBJ2-2|.
TGTGCCAGCAGTGATAGGGCCGGGGAGCTGTTTTTT
CASSDRAGELFF
>.|TRBV20-1|TRBJ2-3|once
TGCAGTGCTAGACGGAGCGGCAGCACAGATACGCAGTATTTT
CSARRSGSTDTQYF
>TRBD1|TRBV19|TRBJ1-5|.
TGTGCCAGTAGTCGGGGAGGGCCAGGGGGTCAGCCCCAGCATTTT
CASSRGGPGGQPQHF
>TRBD1|TRBV6-5|TRBJ1-2|.
TGTGCCAGCAGCCGCGGAGGGAGACAGGGCTCCGGCTACACCTTC
CASSRGGRQGSGYTF
>TRBD2|TRBV7-2|TRBJ2-7|few
TGTGCCAGCAGCTTAGTTCCCGCTAGCGGGAGCTACGAGCAGTACTTC
CASSLVPASGSYEQYF
>TRBD2|TRBV4-2|TRBJ2-3|.
TGTGCCAGCAGCCAGATAGCGGGAACTAGCACAGATACGCAGTATTTT
CASSQIAGTSTDTQYF
>.|TRBV7-9|TRBJ1-6|once
TGTGCCAGCAGGGCCAGGGACACCGACCCCTCTTCACCCCTCCACTTT
CASRARDTDPSSPLHF
>.|TRBV20-1|TRBJ1-4|.
TGCAGTGCTAGAGATCTTGAGAATGAAAAACTGTTTTTT
CSARDLENEKLFF
>TRBD1|TRBV25-1|TRBJ2-6|.
TGTGCCAGCAGCCCCACAGGGGGCAAGAGCTCTGGGGCCAACGTCCTGACTTTC
CASSPTGGKSSGANVLTF
>.|TRBV7-2|TRBJ1-2|.
TGTGCCAGCAGCATCAGGGAGAGGAGTGGCTATGGCTACACCTTC
CASSIRERSGYGYTF
>.|TRBV11-2|TRBJ1-1|few
TGTGCCAGCATCCAACGGCTCGACGAAGCTTTCTTT
CASIQRLDEAFF
>.|TRBV7-2|TRBJ1-3|many
TGTGCCAGCAGCTTTGGGGACCGCTCTGGAAACACCATATATTTT
CASSFGDRSGNTIYF
>.|TRBV24-1|TRBJ1-2|.
TGTGCCACCTCGACAGAAGGAGACTATGGCTACACCTTC
CATSTEGDYGYTF
>.|TRBV7-2|TRBJ2-1|many
TGTGCCAGCAGCTTATTCTCAGTCTCCTCCTACAATGAGCAGTTCTTC
CASSLFSVSSYNEQFF
>.|TRBV11-1|TRBJ2-1|.
TGTGCCAGCAGCGCGGCGGGGACCACCAATGAGCAGTTCTTC
CASSAAGTTNEQFF
>TRBD2|TRBV11-2|TRBJ2-5|.
TGTGCCAGCAGCGTACTAGCGCCGGAGACCCAGTACTTC
CASSVLAPETQYF
>.|TRBV7-2|TRBJ2-4|few
TGTGCCAGCAGCCTTGCCAGGGGGGAAAACATTCAGTACTTC
CASSLARGENIQYF
>.|TRBV6-2/TRBV6-3|TRBJ1-5|.
TGTGCCAGCAGCTGGTCTCCAAATCAGCCCCAGCATTTT
CASSWSPNQPQHF
>.|TRBV7-8|TRBJ2-1|.
TGTGCCAGCAGCTTACGACCCCCCGGGAATGAGCAGTTCTTC
CASSLRPPGNEQFF
>TRBD1|TRBV6-1|TRBJ2-3|few
TGTGCCAGCACCGTGAGGGGGCATACAGATACGCAGTATTTT
CASTVRGHTDTQYF
>.|TRBV7-9|TRBJ2-1|.
TGTGCCAGCAGCGAAAGGAGGAGTAACAATGAGCAGTTCTTC
CASSERRSNNEQFF
>TRBD1|TRBV9|TRBJ1-2|.
TGTGCCAGCAGCGTAGCAGGGGGCGCGGGGGGCTACACCTTC
CASSVAGGAGGYTF
>.|TRBV6-1|TRBJ1-2|.
TGTGCCAGCAGTGAAGGGGGACATGGCTACACCTTC
CASSEGGHGYTF
>.|TRBV7-8|TRBJ2-7|many
TGTGCCAGCAGCTTAGGCCAGCCGAGCTCCTACGAGCAGTACTTC
CASSLGQPSSYEQYF
>.|TRBV7-2|TRBJ1-6|.
TGTGCCAGCAGCTTAGGACCGGGGACACCCCTCCACTTT
CASSLGPGTPLHF
>.|TRBV6-2/TRBV6-3|TRBJ2-5|.
TGTGCCAGCAGACTAGATCAAGAGACCCAGTACTTC
CASRLDQETQYF
>.|TRBV4-1|TRBJ1-5|few
TGCGCCAGCAGCCAAAGAGGGGCTGGGTCTGGAAATCAGCCCCAGCATTTT
CASSQRGAGSGNQPQHF
>TRBD2|TRBV11-2|TRBJ2-1|.
TGTGCCAGCAGCTTGGGGGGGGTAGGGTACAATGAGCAGTTCTTC
CASSLGGVGYNEQFF
>TRBD2|TRBV7-8|TRBJ2-1|.
TGTGCCAGCAGCTGGCGGGGGGGTTCCTACAATGAGCAGTTCTTC
CASSWRGGSYNEQFF
>TRBD1|TRBV19|TRBJ2-1|.
TGTGCCAGTGCAGACAGGGACCCTTACTCCTACAATGAGCAGTTCTTC
CASADRDPYSYNEQFF
>.|TRBV24-1|TRBJ2-3|.
TGTGCCACCAGTGATTCAGTCCCAGATACGCAGTATTTT
CATSDSVPDTQYF
>.|TRBV6-1|TRBJ1-5|few
TGTGCCAGCAGTGAGGGATATGATCAGCCCCAGCATTTT
CASSEGYDQPQHF
>.|TRBV18|TRBJ1-5|.
TGTGCCAGCTCACCTATGGCCGCATGGGATCAGCCCCAGCATTTT
CASSPMAAWDQPQHF
>.|TRBV2|TRBJ1-5|.
TGTGCCAGCAGTGAAGCCTTAGGGGGTCAGCCCCAGCATTTT
CASSEALGGQPQHF
>.|TRBV11-3|TRBJ2-1|.
TGTGCCAGCAGCCCGCAGGGCAGGGGTGTCAATGAGCAGTTCTTC
CASSPQGRGVNEQFF
>TRBD1|TRBV7-9|TRBJ2-7|.
TGTGCCAGCAGCCCGACTACCGGGACAGGGCCCGACGAGCAGTACTTC
CASSPTTGTGPDEQYF
>TRBD1|TRBV12-3/TRBV12-4|TRBJ2-1|.
TGTGCCAGCAGCAACCGGGACAGGGACAATGAGCAGTTCTTC
CASSNRDRDNEQFF
>.|TRBV6-1|TRBJ2-7|few
TGTGCCAGCAGAGACAGCCGCGGTTCCTACGAGCAGTACTTC
CASRDSRGSYEQYF
>.|TRBV6-1|TRBJ1-6|few
TGTGCCAGCAGTCGGCAGAGCCACCCTAATAATTCACCCCTCCACTTT
CASSRQSHPNNSPLHF
>TRBD1|TRBV10-3|TRBJ2-7|.
TGTGCCATCAGTGAGTCGGGACAGATATACGAGCAGTACTTC
CAISESGQIYEQYF
>.|TRBV7-9|TRBJ1-4|.
TGTGCCAGCAGCCGTCCGAGGAGTAAAGGCGAGAATGAAAAACTGTTTTTT
CASSRPRSKGENEKLFF
>TRBD1|TRBV12-3/TRBV12-4|TRBJ1-5|.
TGTGCCAGCAGTTTGGACAGGGGTGTCTATCAGCCCCAGCATTTT
CASSLDRGVYQPQHF
>.|TRBV30|TRBJ1-1|.
TGTGCCTGGAGCCCACCCTGGCAGGTAACCACTGAAGCTTTCTTT
CAWSPPWQVTTEAFF
>.|TRBV6-8|TRBJ1-5|.
TGTGCCAGCAGTTACTATCGGGGCAATCAGCCCCAGCATTTT
CASSYYRGNQPQHF
>TRBD2|TRBV19|TRBJ2-7|.
TGTGCCAGTAGTATCTTCACTAGCGGACCCTACGAGCAGTACTTC
CASSIFTSGPYEQYF
>.|TRBV20-1|TRBJ1-5|.
TGCAGTGCTAGAGACGGTTCAGTGCCCCAGCATTTT
CSARDGSVPQHF
>.|TRBV19|TRBJ1-5|.
TGTGCCAGTAGTATTCTGGATCCGGGTCAGCCCCAGCATTTT
CASSILDPGQPQHF
>TRBD2|TRBV7-2|TRBJ2-5|.
TGTGCCAGCAGCTTAGGGTTTTCGGGACTAGCGGGGGGGGGGCAAGAGACCCAGTACTTC
CASSLGFSGLAGGGQETQYF
>TRBD1|TRBV28|TRBJ2-7|few
TGTGCCAGCAGGGACAGGGGGACGTCCTACGAGCAGTACTTC
CASRDRGTSYEQYF
>.|TRBV6-1|TRBJ1-2|.
TGTGCCAGCAGTGAACAGTCGGGGGCCTATGGCTACACCTTC
CASSEQSGAYGYTF
>.|TRBV6-1|TRBJ1-6|many
TGTGCCAGCAGTGAAAGGGGCTCCTATAATTCACCCCTCCACTTT
CASSERGSYNSPLHF
>TRBD2|TRBV7-6|TRBJ2-5|many
TGTGCCAGCAGTAACGGGGGGAGTCCCCAAGAGACCCAGTACTTC
CASSNGGSPQETQYF
>.|TRBV20-1|TRBJ2-7|.
TGCAGTGCTAGGGAGACATTCTCCTACGAGCAGTACTTC
CSARETFSYEQYF
>.|TRBV2|TRBJ1-6|once
TGTGCCAGCTTAGGGGCAGACGCCTATAATTCACCCCTCCACTTT
CASLGADAYNSPLHF
>TRBD2|TRBV11-2|TRBJ2-5|few
TGTGCCAGCAGCTTAGATCGGGCGGGAGAAGGGGAGACCCAGTACTTC
CASSLDRAGEGETQYF